This TCR beta chain was captured by sequencing in a study of cytomegalovirus exposure and HLA in healthy donors. Per the germline V gene, CDR1 is SEHNR and CDR2 is FQNEAQ (reference sequence). V was pared by 1 base and J by 5 bases, with 9 bases between. The CDR3 runs to 13 residues. The PCR employed 60 Vbeta primers together with 13 Jbeta primers. Data came from immunoSEQ multiplex PCR; TCRdb stores just in-frame clones and leaves some out. The repertoire holds approximately 190,000 clones, with approximately 81% as singletons. Study-wide findings and caveats: Among TCR beta chains, those listed as cytomegalovirus-associated numbered around 160. Solely CMV serostatus was available to characterize immune exposure. In an earlier analysis, most TCR beta V segments were productive about 87% or about 30% of the time.

This clone was detected once. Its antigen is unknown. This TCR derives from a man between 50 and 59 years old in good health and CMV-seronegative. Sequencing was done on a sample of PBMCs. The rearrangement joins TRBV7-9 to TRBJ2-7; weak D call: TRBD2 (5 bases). This CDR3 reads CASSLVLRDEQYF. CDR3 DNA: TGTGCCAGCAGCTTAGTACTGCGGGACGAGCAGTACTTC.